This T cell receptor beta chain was captured by sequencing in a study of molecular identifiers for immune sequencing clone quantification. General observations from the study: The share of molecules held by clones above 20 RNA copies was over 99% in effector cells and under 1% in naive cells.

The CDR3 runs 12 residues. Trimming stripped 8 bases from V and 8 bases from J, with 15 bases between. CDR1 and CDR2 (germline): MNHEY, SMNVEV (reference sequence). Comments on this clonotype: Its matching antigen is unknown.

Each CDR3 protein gets one entry after TCRdb re-called the PCR reads with MiXCR. Among some 320,000 distinct CDR3 sequences, about 22% were seen once, and the ten largest hold 0.65% to 0.95%. The receptor's source is a human donor in good health. Some libraries in this study had Jurkat cell RNA spiked in. The rearrangement uses TRBV27 and TRBJ1-2; D possibly corresponds to TRBD1 (6 bases). Sequenced sample: naive CD8+ T cells from blood, with Jurkat cell RNA spiked in. As to subset: FACS-sorted CD8+CD4-CCR7+CD45RA+ naive T cells. In nucleotides, the CDR3 is TGTGCCAGCCGTTCCGGGGGGGCGGGCTACACCTTC. Protein product: CASRSGGAGYTF.